This T cell receptor (beta chain) appears in the sequencing data of a study of cytomegalovirus exposure and HLA in healthy donors. Findings of the study overall: Some public TCRs appeared in many individuals, while most sequences were rare.

Vbeta (60) and Jbeta (13) primers were used in the PCR. The protocol was immunoSEQ multiplex PCR, while the TCRdb copy is restricted to in-frame clones and leaves out a portion. The sample carries approximately 52,000 clones, roughly 70% recorded once. This clone occurred a few times. The antigen remains unidentified. Germline CDR1 reads SGHDT; CDR2 reads YYEEEE. Trimming took 2 bases from V and 7 from J; bases not matched to a gene: 11. The CDR3 extends over 15 amino acids. This receptor was identified in a man aged 40-49 years in good health and CMV-seropositive. This chain joins TRBV5-6 and TRBJ2-5; 7 bases are shared with TRBD1. The specimen sequenced was PBMCs. In DNA, the CDR3 is TGTGCCAGCAGCTTAGGGGCACAGGGGAGAGGGACCCAGTACTTC. Translating it yields CASSLGAQGRGTQYF. The whole variable domain, filled in from reference TRBV5-6 and TRBJ2-5, reads DAGVTQSPTHLIKTRGQQVTLRCSPKSGHDTVSWYQQALGQGPQFIFQYYEEEERQRGNFPDRFSGHQFPNYSSELNVNALLLGDSALYLCASSLGAQGRGTQYFGPGTRLLVL.